The 16 T cell receptor beta chains below all came from one sample that was sequenced in a study of patients and donors after allogeneic stem cell transplantation. TCRdb used MiXCR to reprocess the RT-PCR reads, holding one entry per CDR3 protein. The data hold some 880,000 distinct CDR3 sequences, with more than 15% observed a single time. The source material was blood, either unsorted or a sorted T cell fraction (not recorded which). The receptors were sampled from a human donor who was either an allogeneic HSCT recipient or a stem cell or donor lymphocyte infusion donor (not recorded which). It is not recorded whose cells these are; they may come from a transplant donor.

This clonotype was recorded a few times. V usage is TRBV5-1 and J usage is TRBJ1-2; D is ambiguous. The CDR3 contains 13 residues. Trimming shortened V by 3 bases and J by 7 bases, and 13 bases separated the two germline ends. Germline values: CDR1 SGHRS, CDR2 YFSETQ. CDR3 residues: CASSSDGSFGYTF. The CDR3 DNA is TGCGCCAGCAGCTCCGACGGGTCTTTTGGCTACACCTTC.

The table lists this clonotype with many counts. The genes are TRBV10-3 and TRBJ2-7, with D unclear. The germline V and J ends were trimmed by 3 bases and 3 bases, with 9 bases remaining between them. Germline V lookup: CDR1 ENHRY, CDR2 SYGVKD. This CDR3 is built from 13 residues. The CDR3 is CAISDRQNYEQYF. The CDR3 nucleotides read TGTGCCATCAGTGACCGCCAGAACTACGAGCAGTACTTC.

The chain recombines TRBV19 with TRBJ1-1; TRBD1 is a possible D gene (5 bases). Deletions cut 10 bases from V and 7 bases from J, with 25 bases between. In germline, CDR1 is LNHDA, CDR2 SQIVND (reference sequence). CDR3 length equals 15 residues. The DNA of the CDR3 is TGTGCCACCGGCAGGGATGTGGGGGTCGGAAGTGAAGCTTTCTTT. Residues: CATGRDVGVGSEAFF.

The CDR3 DNA is TGTGCCAGCAGCTTAGGGCATAGGCGGGAGGCCCTGGAGACCCAGTACTTC. Its translation: CASSLGHRREALETQYF. The chain couples TRBV13 to TRBJ2-5; the match to TRBD2 covers 8 bases. Germline trimming cut 0 bases from V and 5 bases from J; bases unmatched to any gene: 11. This CDR3 spans 17 amino acids. CDR1 is PRHDT, CDR2 FYEKMQ, per germline (reference sequence).

In DNA form, the CDR3 reads TGTGCCAGCAGTGAAGAGCGCTATGGCTACACCTTC. This translates into CASSEERYGYTF. The chain links TRBV2 to TRBJ1-2; no reliable D call. CDR1 is SNHLY, CDR2 FYNNEI, per germline. V lost 1 base, J lost 4 bases, and 4 bases lay in between. CDR3 length: 12 residues.

The CDR3 DNA reads as TGCAGCGTTGAAGATGGAACTAGCGGGGGCAATGAGCAGTTCTTC. Its protein is CSVEDGTSGGNEQFF. V usage is TRBV29-1 and J usage is TRBJ2-1; 11 bases are a match to TRBD2. Germline lookup yields CDR1 SQVTM and CDR2 ANQGSEA. V lost 0 bases and J lost 6; bases outside the gene matches: 4. This CDR3 comprises 15 residues.

This clonotype has a handful of counts. The chain recombines TRBV12-3 or TRBV12-4 with TRBJ2-7, with TRBD1 matching 9 bases. The CDR3 spans 14 residues. Trimming took 4 bases from V and 6 from J; bases not matched to a gene: 7. CDR3 amino acids: CASSSGTGPVEQYF. The CDR3, as DNA: TGTGCCAGCAGTTCCGGGACAGGGCCTGTCGAGCAGTACTTC.

This clonotype was found a few times. V usage is TRBV5-1 and J usage is TRBJ2-6; D is uncertain. This CDR3 is 16 amino acids long. CDR1 is SGHRS, CDR2 YFSETQ, per germline. The V gene lost 5 bases and the J gene lost 0 bases, with 12 bases spanning the gap. The CDR3 reads CASSGLVLSGANVLTF. In nucleotides, the CDR3 is TGCGCCAGCAGTGGCCTAGTCCTCTCTGGGGCCAACGTCCTGACTTTC.

This chain links TRBV29-1 with TRBJ1-2; no clear D gene. The V and J ends lost 5 bases and 1 base respectively, with 8 bases between them. CDR1 and CDR2 from the germline V gene are SQVTM and ANQGSEA. This CDR3 comprises 12 residues. The CDR3 protein is CSVLSHNYGYTF. CDR3 DNA: TGCAGCGTTCTATCCCATAACTATGGCTACACCTTC. The variable domain in full, with the rest retrieved from reference TRBV29-1 and TRBJ1-2, is SAVISQKPSRDICQRGTSLTIQCQVDSQVTMMFWYRQQPGQSLTLIATANQGSEATYESGFVIDKFPISRPNLTFSTLTVSNMSPEDSSIYLCSVLSHNYGYTFGSGTRLTVV.

This clonotype has a handful of counts. CDR3 nucleotides: TGCAGTGCTAAGCAGGGGTCTGGGAGGGGGCAGCCCCAGCATTTT. It specifies CSAKQGSGRGQPQHF. This chain connects TRBV20-1 to TRBJ1-5; possible D gene TRBD1, 6 bases. Trimming removed 4 bases from V and 7 bases from J, with 20 bases in between. This CDR3 has 15 residues. The germline V gene has CDR1 DFQATT and CDR2 SNEGSKA (reference sequence).

The chain carries TRBV5-1 and TRBJ1-2, with 7 bases lining up with TRBD1. Germline V gene data show CDR1 as SGHRS and CDR2 as YFSETQ. The trim removed 0 bases at V and 4 bases at J, leaving 9 bases unmatched. The CDR3 totals 16 residues. The CDR3 DNA reads TGCGCCAGCAGCTTGGTGGGTCGACAGGGAGTCTATGGCTACACCTTC. Residues: CASSLVGRQGVYGYTF.

The V and J genes are TRBV12-3 or TRBV12-4 and TRBJ2-7, with TRBD2 matching over 8 bases. V lost 5 bases and J lost 5; bases outside the gene matches: 20. The CDR3 loop spans 18 amino acids. Here the CDR3 reads CASSPSVGVAGLFHEQYF. The CDR3 DNA follows: TGTGCCAGCAGTCCATCCGTGGGGGTAGCGGGATTGTTCCACGAGCAGTACTTC.

This chain joins TRBV12-3 or TRBV12-4 and TRBJ2-7; 9 nucleotides agree with TRBD2. V was pared by 6 bases and J by 7 bases, with 10 bases of the junction left unmatched. This CDR3 is 14 amino acids long. CDR3 region: CASSLTSGLEEQYF. The CDR3 DNA is TGTGCCAGCAGCCTGACTAGCGGACTTGAGGAGCAGTACTTC.

This clonotype has more than one count but fewer than ten. This sequence joins TRBV25-1 and TRBJ2-3, with D possibly TRBD2 on 6 matching bases. Germline values: CDR1 MGHDK, CDR2 SYGVNS. This CDR3 contains 16 residues. With 1 base removed from V and 0 bases from J, the gap between germline ends came to 11 bases. CDR3 bases: TGTGCCAGCAGTGAATTTAGAGGGACTAGCACAGATACGCAGTATTTT. This encodes CASSEFRGTSTDTQYF.

The V call is TRBV20-1, the J call TRBJ2-3; 11 bases line up with TRBD2. The CDR3 contains 16 residues. Germline CDR1 DFQATT, CDR2 SNEGSKA (reference sequence). V shed 0 bases and J 5 bases; nucleotides not matched to a gene: 7. The CDR3 region has the DNA TGCAGTGCTAGAGATATAGCGGGAGGGCCGCGAGATACGCAGTATTTT. Residues: CSARDIAGGPRDTQYF.

This rearrangement joins TRBV27 to TRBJ1-5; tentative D call: TRBD1 (5 bases). The germline V and J ends were trimmed by 5 bases and 0 bases, with 20 bases remaining between them. The CDR3 extends over 18 amino acids. Germline values: CDR1 MNHEY, CDR2 SMNVEV (reference sequence). CDR3 sequence: CASSPTWGVRGSNQPQHF. CDR3 sequence (DNA): TGTGCCAGCAGTCCGACTTGGGGGGTAAGGGGTAGCAATCAGCCCCAGCATTTT.